This TCR beta chain was retrieved from a study of cytomegalovirus exposure and HLA in healthy donors. About the study: A previous analysis identified 95 million to 120 million unique TCR beta sequences derived from 180 million or so T cells. Samples from HLA-typed donors yielded 85 million to 95 million unique TCRs in an early data release. Under 90% of 300 to 450 genotyped donors fell in the Caucasian-associated ancestry cluster. General study results and limits: Data from an earlier analysis indicated that most TCR beta V segments were productive either about 87% or about 30% of the time.

Details on this clone: The antigen is not known.

The junction had 9 bases not matched to a gene; V was cut back by 5 bases and J by 9 bases. The CDR3 has 13 amino acids. Germline V gene sequence: CDR1 MNHEY, CDR2 SVGAGI. It was with 60 Vbeta and 13 Jbeta primers that the PCR ran. Method: immunoSEQ multiplex PCR; TCRdb's copy keeps in-frame clones and lacks some. In the table there are fewer than 150,000 clones, 85% of which are singletons. This clonotype was obtained from a woman in her twenties or thirties in good health and CMV-seropositive. The sequenced sample consisted of PBMCs. V and J are TRBV6-5 and TRBJ2-7; 8 positions match TRBD1. For the CDR3, the DNA is TGTGCCAGCAGTCCTTGGACAGGGAAGGGGCAGTACTTC. Translated: CASSPWTGKGQYF.